What follows are 16 T cell receptor beta chains derived from one specimen sequenced in a study of blood T cell repertoires in COVID-19. Measured with immunoSEQ multiplex PCR; TCRdb has only the in-frame clones, and not every one. The repertoire has 170,000 or so clones, about 83% of them found once; the top ten carry 1.5% to 1.7%. The sequencing sample was made of peripheral blood. The receptors were gathered from a human donor in a cohort sampled during active COVID-19.

The chain is built from TRBV7-9 and TRBJ2-5; D gene ambiguous. The germline V gene encodes CDR1 SEHNR and CDR2 FQNEAQ (reference sequence). V gave up 4 bases and J gave up 5 bases, with 8 bases separating them. The CDR3 loop spans 12 amino acids. The CDR3 loop reads CASSSHGETQYF. DNA for the CDR3: TGTGCCAGCAGCTCCCACGGGGAGACCCAGTACTTC. Combining the CDR3 with reference TRBV7-9 and TRBJ2-5 gives the whole variable domain DTGVSQNPRHKITKRGQNVTFRCDPISEHNRLYWYRQTLGQGPEFLTYFQNEAQLEKSRLLSDRFSAERPKGSFSTLEIQRTEQGDSAMYLCASSSHGETQYFGPGTRLLVL.

The chain uses TRBV2 and TRBJ2-5, with 13 bases lining up with TRBD2. Trimming at V came to 5 bases and at J to 3 bases, leaving 12 bases not matched to a gene. Germline V gene sequence: CDR1 SNHLY, CDR2 FYNNEI. The CDR3 loop spans 18 amino acids. The CDR3 sequence is CASSQHLPGLAGKETQYF. CDR3 DNA: TGTGCCAGCAGTCAGCATCTGCCGGGACTAGCGGGAAAAGAGACCCAGTACTTC.

The chain links TRBV4-2 to TRBJ2-3, with a weak D call TRBD2 (5 bases). CDR1 and CDR2 (germline): LGHNA, YNFKEQ. The V gene lost 0 bases and the J gene lost 6 bases, with 13 bases spanning the gap. CDR3 length equals 15 residues. The CDR3: CASSQDRRPTDTQYF. In nucleotides, the CDR3 is TGTGCCAGCAGCCAAGATAGGAGGCCAACTGATACGCAGTATTTT.

V usage is TRBV7-8 and J usage is TRBJ2-7, with 7 nucleotides matching TRBD1. J lost 2 bases, V lost 5 bases, and 9 bases had no gene match. The CDR3 has 15 amino acids. Germline CDR1 SGHVS, CDR2 FQNEAQ. DNA of the CDR3: TGTGCCAGCAGCCCGGTGGACAGGCGGGCCTACGAGCAGTACTTC. It translates to CASSPVDRRAYEQYF. Full variable domain (missing parts from reference TRBV7-8 and TRBJ2-7): GAGVSQSPRYKVAKRGQDVALRCDPISGHVSLFWYQQALGQGPEFLTYFQNEAQLDKSGLPSDRFFAERPEGSVSTLKIQRTQQEDSAVYLCASSPVDRRAYEQYFGPGTRLTVT.

The genes are TRBV5-4 and TRBJ2-7, with D perhaps TRBD2 (6 bases). V was clipped by 3 bases and J by 6 bases, with 19 bases between them. The CDR3 contains 15 residues. Germline V gene data show CDR1 as SGHNT and CDR2 as YYREEE (reference sequence). CDR3 bases: TGTGCCAGCAGCTCCCTGACTAGAGGAGGGGTCGAGCAGTACTTC. This translates into CASSSLTRGGVEQYF.

This clone was seen once. The V and J genes are TRBV11-3 and TRBJ2-5, with 8 bases matching TRBD2. The CDR3 is 15 residues long. Germline V gene lookup returns CDR1 SGHNT and CDR2 YENEEA. V trimming: 3 bases; J trimming: 4 bases; junction bases outside the gene matches: 7. The CDR3 bases are TGTGCCAGCAGCTTCCGAGCGGGAGTAGGAGAGACCCAGTACTTC. Translation gives CASSFRAGVGETQYF.

The rearrangement uses TRBV11-2 and TRBJ2-2; weak D call: TRBD2 (6 bases). This CDR3 has 12 amino acids. Germline-derived CDR1 and CDR2 are SGHAT and FQNNGV. The V end was cut by 4 bases, the J end by 6 bases, with 6 bases between. CDR3 coding DNA: TGTGCCAGCAGCTGGGGGGCCGGGGAGCTGTTTTTT. The encoded protein is CASSWGAGELFF.

Only one count was recorded for this clone. The chain is built from TRBV5-4 and TRBJ2-5; 7 positions agree with TRBD2. The trim removed 4 bases at V and 4 bases at J, leaving 4 bases unmatched. Germline CDR1 SGHNT, CDR2 YYREEE (reference sequence). The CDR3 runs 13 residues. The CDR3 bases are TGTGCCAGCAGCCGAGGACTAGGAGAGACCCAGTACTTC. Translation: CASSRGLGETQYF.

This sequence joins TRBV18 and TRBJ2-3; the D gene is possibly TRBD1 (6 bases). V was pared by 6 bases and J by 2 bases, with 18 bases between. This CDR3 is built from 16 residues. Germline assignment: CDR1 KGHSH and CDR2 LQKENI. CDR3 protein: CASSQKDSSVTDTQYF. The CDR3 DNA reads as TGTGCCAGCTCCCAAAAGGACAGCTCAGTCACAGATACGCAGTATTTT. Supplemented by reference TRBV18 and TRBJ2-3, the full variable domain reads NAGVMQNPRHLVRRRGQEARLRCSPMKGHSHVYWYRQLPEEGLKFMVYLQKENIIDESGMPKERFSAEFPKEGPSILRIQQVVRGDSAAYFCASSQKDSSVTDTQYFGPGTRLTVL.

This chain connects TRBV6-5 to TRBJ1-1; possibly TRBD1 for D (5 bases). From germline, CDR1 is MNHEY and CDR2 SVGAGI. The V gene lost 4 bases and the J gene lost 1 base, with 13 bases spanning the gap. The CDR3 length is 15 residues. The CDR3 coding sequence is TGTGCCAGCAGTTCAGGTGGGCAGGGGAACACTGAAGCTTTCTTT. The encoded protein is CASSSGGQGNTEAFF.

The chain is built from TRBV7-9 and TRBJ2-7; 10 bases line up with TRBD1. Germline values: CDR1 SEHNR, CDR2 FQNEAQ (reference sequence). The CDR3 totals 14 residues. The junction had 7 bases not matched to a gene; V was cut back by 4 bases and J by 7 bases. The CDR3 loop is CASSSPGQGKEQYF. In nucleotides, the CDR3 is TGTGCCAGCAGCTCACCGGGACAGGGGAAGGAGCAGTACTTC. Combining the CDR3 with reference TRBV7-9 and TRBJ2-7 gives the whole variable domain DTGVSQNPRHKITKRGQNVTFRCDPISEHNRLYWYRQTLGQGPEFLTYFQNEAQLEKSRLLSDRFSAERPKGSFSTLEIQRTEQGDSAMYLCASSSPGQGKEQYFGPGTRLTVT.

This chain connects TRBV11-2 to TRBJ1-6, with D perhaps TRBD1 (5 bases). The V gene's germline CDR1 is SGHAT and CDR2 FQNNGV. Trimming took off 0 bases at V and 4 bases at J, with 7 bases between the two ends. The CDR3 loop spans 15 amino acids. The CDR3 DNA is TGTGCCAGCAGCTTAGAAGACAGTTATAATTCACCCCTCCACTTT. As protein: CASSLEDSYNSPLHF. Filled out from reference TRBV11-2 and TRBJ1-6, the complete variable domain reads EAGVAQSPRYKIIEKRQSVAFWCNPISGHATLYWYQQILGQGPKLLIQFQNNGVVDDSQLPKDRFSAERLKGVDSTLKIQPAKLEDSAVYLCASSLEDSYNSPLHFGNGTRLTVT.

This chain connects TRBV10-1 to TRBJ1-6; TRBD1 is a possible D gene (5 bases). CDR1 and CDR2 from the germline V gene are WNHNN and SYGVQD (reference sequence). Trimming took 4 bases from V and 4 from J, leaving 8 bases between them. This CDR3 region has 14 residues. Here the CDR3 DNA reads TGCGCCAGCAGTGCGGGACTGTATAATTCACCCCTCCACTTT. It is translated as CASSAGLYNSPLHF.

The chain links TRBV28 to TRBJ2-7; D gene uncertain. The V end lost 3 bases, the J end lost 5 bases, and 8 bases lay between the germline ends. The CDR3 is made up of 12 amino acids. CDR1 is MDHEN, CDR2 SYDVKM, per germline. CDR3 bases: TGTGCCAGCAGTTTCTACAGCCACGAGCAGTACTTC. As protein: CASSFYSHEQYF. Filled out from reference TRBV28 and TRBJ2-7, the complete variable domain reads DVKVTQSSRYLVKRTGEKVFLECVQDMDHENMFWYRQDPGLGLRLIYFSYDVKMKEKGDIPEGYSVSREKKERFSLILESASTNQTSMYLCASSFYSHEQYFGPGTRLTVT.

This clone was picked up a small number of times. The chain recombines TRBV6-1 with TRBJ2-5; 12 nucleotides line up with TRBD2. This CDR3 has 15 amino acids. Germline loops: CDR1 MNHNS, CDR2 SASEGT. Trimming cost V 2 bases and J 2 bases; bases outside gene matches: 0. The CDR3 region is CASSELAGGQETQYF. CDR3 coding DNA: TGTGCCAGCAGTGAACTAGCGGGGGGGCAAGAGACCCAGTACTTC.

The rearrangement links TRBV4-3 to TRBJ1-2; a possible D gene is TRBD1 (5 bases). The ends were cut back, 0 bases at V and 8 bases at J, with 16 bases in the middle. The CDR3 covers 15 residues. Looked up from germline, CDR1 is LGHNA and CDR2 is YSLEER. The CDR3 loop reads CASSQEAGRGGGYTF. The CDR3, as DNA: TGCGCCAGCAGCCAAGAGGCAGGGCGGGGCGGGGGCTACACCTTC.